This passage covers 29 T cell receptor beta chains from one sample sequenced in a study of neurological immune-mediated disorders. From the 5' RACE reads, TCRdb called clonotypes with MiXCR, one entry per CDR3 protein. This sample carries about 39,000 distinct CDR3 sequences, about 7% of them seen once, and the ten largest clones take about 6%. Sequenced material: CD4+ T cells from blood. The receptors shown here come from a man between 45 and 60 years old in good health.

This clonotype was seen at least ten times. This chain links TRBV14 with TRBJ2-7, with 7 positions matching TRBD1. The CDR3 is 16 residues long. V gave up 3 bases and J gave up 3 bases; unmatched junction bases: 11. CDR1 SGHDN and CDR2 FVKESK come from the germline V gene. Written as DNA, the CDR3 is TGTGCCAGCAGCCATATAAGAGGGCAGGGGGACTACGAGCAGTACTTC. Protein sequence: CASSHIRGQGDYEQYF.

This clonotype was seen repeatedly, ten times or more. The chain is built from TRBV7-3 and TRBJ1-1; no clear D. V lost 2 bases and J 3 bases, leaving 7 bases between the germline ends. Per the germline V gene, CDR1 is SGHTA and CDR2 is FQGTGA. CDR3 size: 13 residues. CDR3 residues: CASSLLLDTEAFF. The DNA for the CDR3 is TGTGCCAGCAGCTTATTATTGGACACTGAAGCTTTCTTT. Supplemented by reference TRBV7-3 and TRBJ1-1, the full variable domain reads GAGVSQTPSNKVTEKGKYVELRCDPISGHTALYWYRQSLGQGPEFLIYFQGTGAADDSGLPNDRFFAVRPEGSVSTLKIQRTERGDSAVYLCASSLLLDTEAFFGQGTRLTVV.

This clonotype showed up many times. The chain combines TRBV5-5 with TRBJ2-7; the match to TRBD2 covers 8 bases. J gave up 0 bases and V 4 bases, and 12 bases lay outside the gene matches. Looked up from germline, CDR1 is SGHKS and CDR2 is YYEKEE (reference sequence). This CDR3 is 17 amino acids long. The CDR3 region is CASSRSMTSASSYEQYF. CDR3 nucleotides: TGTGCCAGCAGCCGTTCGATGACTAGCGCAAGCTCCTACGAGCAGTACTTC.

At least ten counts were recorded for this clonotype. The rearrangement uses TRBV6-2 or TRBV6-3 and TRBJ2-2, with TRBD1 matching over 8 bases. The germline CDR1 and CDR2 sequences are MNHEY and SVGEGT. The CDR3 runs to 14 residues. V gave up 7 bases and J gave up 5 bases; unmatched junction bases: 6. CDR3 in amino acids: CASTTGALTGELFF. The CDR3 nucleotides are TGTGCCAGCACGACAGGGGCCCTTACCGGGGAGCTGTTTTTT.

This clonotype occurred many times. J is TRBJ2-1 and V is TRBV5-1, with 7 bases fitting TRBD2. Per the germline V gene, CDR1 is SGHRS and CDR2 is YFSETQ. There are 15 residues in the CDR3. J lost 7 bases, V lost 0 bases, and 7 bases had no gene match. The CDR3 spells CASSLGGGRGNEQFF. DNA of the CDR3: TGCGCCAGCAGCTTGGGGGGCGGGAGAGGGAATGAGCAGTTCTTC.

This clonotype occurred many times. Here the CDR3 DNA reads TGTGCCAGCAGTTTTTATAGTGGGAGGGCCTCCTACGAGCAGTACTTC. Encoded protein: CASSFYSGRASYEQYF. This chain links TRBV28 with TRBJ2-7; 7 nucleotides match TRBD2. Trimming took 3 bases from V and 0 from J; bases not matched to a gene: 8. This CDR3 comprises 16 residues. Germline CDR1 and CDR2: MDHEN and SYDVKM.

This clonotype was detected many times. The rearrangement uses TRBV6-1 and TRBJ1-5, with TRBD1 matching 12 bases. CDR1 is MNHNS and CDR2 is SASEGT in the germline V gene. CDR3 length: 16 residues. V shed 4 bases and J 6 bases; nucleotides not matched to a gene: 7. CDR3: CASSGSGQGALQPQHF. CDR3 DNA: TGTGCCAGCAGTGGGTCGGGACAGGGGGCCCTTCAGCCCCAGCATTTT.

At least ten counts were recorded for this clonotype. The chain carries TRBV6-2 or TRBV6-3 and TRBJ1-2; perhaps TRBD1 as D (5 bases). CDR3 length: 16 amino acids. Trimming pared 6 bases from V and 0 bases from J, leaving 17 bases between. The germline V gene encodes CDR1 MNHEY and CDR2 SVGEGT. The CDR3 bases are TGTGCCAGCAGCCCTGGGGCGGCACCGGCTAACTATGGCTACACCTTC. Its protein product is CASSPGAAPANYGYTF.

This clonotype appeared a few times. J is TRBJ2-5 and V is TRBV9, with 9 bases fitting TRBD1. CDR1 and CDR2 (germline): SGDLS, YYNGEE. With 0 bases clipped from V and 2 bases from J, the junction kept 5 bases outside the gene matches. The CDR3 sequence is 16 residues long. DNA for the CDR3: TGTGCCAGCAGCGTAGGGGGGACAGGGAGGCAAGAGACCCAGTACTTC. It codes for CASSVGGTGRQETQYF.

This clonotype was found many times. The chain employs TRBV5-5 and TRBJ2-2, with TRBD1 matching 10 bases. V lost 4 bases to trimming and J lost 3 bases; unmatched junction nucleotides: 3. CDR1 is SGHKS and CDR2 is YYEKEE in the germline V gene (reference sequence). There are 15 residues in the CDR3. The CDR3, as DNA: TGTGCCAGCAGCACCGGACAGGGGGACACCGGGGAGCTGTTTTTT. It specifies CASSTGQGDTGELFF.

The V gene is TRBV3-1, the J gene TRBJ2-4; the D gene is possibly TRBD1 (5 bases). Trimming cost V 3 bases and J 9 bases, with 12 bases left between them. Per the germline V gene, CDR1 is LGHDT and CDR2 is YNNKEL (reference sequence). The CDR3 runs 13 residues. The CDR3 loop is CASSHAGWAIQYF. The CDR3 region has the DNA TGTGCCAGCAGCCATGCAGGGTGGGCCATTCAGTACTTC.

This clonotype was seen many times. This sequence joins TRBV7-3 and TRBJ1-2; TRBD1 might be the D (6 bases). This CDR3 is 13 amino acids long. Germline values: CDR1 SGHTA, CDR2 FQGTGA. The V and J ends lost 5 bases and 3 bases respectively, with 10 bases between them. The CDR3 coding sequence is TGTGCCAGCAGCCTATCAGGGGACTATGGCTACACCTTC. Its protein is CASSLSGDYGYTF.

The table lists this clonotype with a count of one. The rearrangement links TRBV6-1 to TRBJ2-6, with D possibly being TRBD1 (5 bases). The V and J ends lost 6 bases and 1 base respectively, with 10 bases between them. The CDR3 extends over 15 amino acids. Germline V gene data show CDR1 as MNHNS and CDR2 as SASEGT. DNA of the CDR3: TGTGCCAGCAGAATCAGGGCTTCTGGGGCCAACGTCCTGACTTTC. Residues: CASRIRASGANVLTF.

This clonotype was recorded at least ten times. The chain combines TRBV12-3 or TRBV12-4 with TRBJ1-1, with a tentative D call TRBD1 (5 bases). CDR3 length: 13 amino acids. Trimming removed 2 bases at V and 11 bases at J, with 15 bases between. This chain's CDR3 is CASSLIGADSAFF. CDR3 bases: TGTGCCAGCAGTTTAATCGGGGCAGACTCGGCTTTCTTT.

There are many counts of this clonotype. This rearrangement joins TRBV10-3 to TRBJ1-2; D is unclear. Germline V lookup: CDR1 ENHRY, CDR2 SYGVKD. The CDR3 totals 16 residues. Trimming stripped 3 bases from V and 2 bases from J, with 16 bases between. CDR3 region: CAISDSARQINYGYTF. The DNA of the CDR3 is TGTGCCATCAGTGATTCAGCGCGGCAGATCAACTATGGCTACACCTTC.

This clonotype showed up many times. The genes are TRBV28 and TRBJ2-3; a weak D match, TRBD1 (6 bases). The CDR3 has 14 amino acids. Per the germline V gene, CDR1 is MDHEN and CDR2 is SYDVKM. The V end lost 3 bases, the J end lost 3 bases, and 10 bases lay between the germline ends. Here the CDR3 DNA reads TGTGCCAGCAGTTTCCGAGGGACAACAGATACGCAGTATTTT. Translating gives CASSFRGTTDTQYF.

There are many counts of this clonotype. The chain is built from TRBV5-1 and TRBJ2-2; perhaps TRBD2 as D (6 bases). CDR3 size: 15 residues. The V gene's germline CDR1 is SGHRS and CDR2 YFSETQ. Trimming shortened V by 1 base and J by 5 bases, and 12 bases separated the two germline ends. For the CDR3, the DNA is TGCGCCAGCAGCTTGTTTCGGGAGAAGACCGGGGAGCTGTTTTTT. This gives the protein CASSLFREKTGELFF.

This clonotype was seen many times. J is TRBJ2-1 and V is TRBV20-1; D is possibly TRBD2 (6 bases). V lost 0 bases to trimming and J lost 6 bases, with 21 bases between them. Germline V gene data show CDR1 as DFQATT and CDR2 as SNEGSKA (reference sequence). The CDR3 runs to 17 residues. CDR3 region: CSARDLRPGDVLNEQFF. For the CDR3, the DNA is TGCAGTGCTAGAGATCTCAGGCCGGGAGATGTTCTCAATGAGCAGTTCTTC.

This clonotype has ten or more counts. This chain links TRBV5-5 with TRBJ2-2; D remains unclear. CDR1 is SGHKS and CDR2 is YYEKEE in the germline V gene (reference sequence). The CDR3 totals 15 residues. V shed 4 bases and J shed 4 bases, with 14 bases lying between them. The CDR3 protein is CASSPLFSGTGELFF. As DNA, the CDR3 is TGTGCCAGCAGCCCGCTCTTCTCCGGCACCGGGGAGCTGTTTTTT. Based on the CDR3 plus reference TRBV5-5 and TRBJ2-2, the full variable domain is DAGVTQSPTHLIKTRGQQVTLRCSPISGHKSVSWYQQVLGQGPQFIFQYYEKEERGRGNFPDRFSARQFPNYSSELNVNALLLGDSALYLCASSPLFSGTGELFFGEGSRLTVL.

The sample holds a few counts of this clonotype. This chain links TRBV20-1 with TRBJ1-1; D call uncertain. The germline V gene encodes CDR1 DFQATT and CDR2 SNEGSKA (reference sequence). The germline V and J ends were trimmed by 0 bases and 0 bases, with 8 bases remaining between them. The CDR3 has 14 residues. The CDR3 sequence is CSARDGTVNTEAFF. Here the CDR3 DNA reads TGCAGTGCTAGAGATGGTACTGTGAACACTGAAGCTTTCTTT.

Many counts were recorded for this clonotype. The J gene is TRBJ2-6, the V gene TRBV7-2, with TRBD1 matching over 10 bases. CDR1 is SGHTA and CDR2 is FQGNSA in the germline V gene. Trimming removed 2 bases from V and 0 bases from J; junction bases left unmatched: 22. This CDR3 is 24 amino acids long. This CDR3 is CASSLSLGDRGYPARGSGANVLTF. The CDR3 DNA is TGTGCCAGCAGCTTATCGTTGGGGGACAGGGGTTATCCAGCTAGGGGCTCTGGGGCCAACGTCCTGACTTTC.

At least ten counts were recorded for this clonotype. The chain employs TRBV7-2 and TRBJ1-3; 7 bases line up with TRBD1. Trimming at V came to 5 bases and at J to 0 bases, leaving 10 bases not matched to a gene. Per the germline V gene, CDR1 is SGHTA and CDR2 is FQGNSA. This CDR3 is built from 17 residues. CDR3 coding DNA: TGTGCCAGCAGCCCCAAAGGGGGCGGCATCTCTGGAAACACCATATATTTT. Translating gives CASSPKGGGISGNTIYF. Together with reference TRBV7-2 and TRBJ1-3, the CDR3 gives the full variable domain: GAGVSQSPSNKVTEKGKDVELRCDPISGHTALYWYRQSLGQGLEFLIYFQGNSAPDKSGLPSDRFSAERTGGSVSTLTIQRTQQEDSAVYLCASSPKGGGISGNTIYFGEGSWLTVV.

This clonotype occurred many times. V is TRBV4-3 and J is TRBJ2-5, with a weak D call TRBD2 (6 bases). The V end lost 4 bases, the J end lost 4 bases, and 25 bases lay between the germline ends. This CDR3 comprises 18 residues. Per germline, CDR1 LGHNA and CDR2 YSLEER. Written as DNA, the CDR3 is TGCGCCAGCAGCCCCAAATCGGGGGTACGGGGATGGGGAGAGACCCAGTACTTC. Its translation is CASSPKSGVRGWGETQYF.

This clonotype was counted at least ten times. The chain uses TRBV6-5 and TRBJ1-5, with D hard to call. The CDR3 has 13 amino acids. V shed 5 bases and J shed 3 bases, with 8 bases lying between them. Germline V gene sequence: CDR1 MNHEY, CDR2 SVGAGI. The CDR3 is CASSRDLNQPQHF. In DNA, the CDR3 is TGTGCCAGCAGTCGCGATCTCAATCAGCCCCAGCATTTT.

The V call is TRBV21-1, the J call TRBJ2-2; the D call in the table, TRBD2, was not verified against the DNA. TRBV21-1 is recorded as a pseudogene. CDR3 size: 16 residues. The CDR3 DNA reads TGTGCCAGCAGCAAAGGAGCGGGAGGGAACACCGGGGAGCTGTTTTTT. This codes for CASSKGAGGNTGELFF.

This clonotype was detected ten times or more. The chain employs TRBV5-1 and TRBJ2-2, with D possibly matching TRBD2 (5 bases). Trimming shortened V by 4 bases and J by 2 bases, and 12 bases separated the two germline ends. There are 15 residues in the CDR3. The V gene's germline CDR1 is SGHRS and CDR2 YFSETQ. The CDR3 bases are TGCGCCAGCAGCCCGCTAGCCTCTAACACCGGGGAGCTGTTTTTT. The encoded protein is CASSPLASNTGELFF.

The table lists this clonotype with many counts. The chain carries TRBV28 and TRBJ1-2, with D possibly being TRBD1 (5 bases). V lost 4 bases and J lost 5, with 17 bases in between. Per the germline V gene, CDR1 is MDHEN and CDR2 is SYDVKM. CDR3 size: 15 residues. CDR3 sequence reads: CASSSQGTTAYGYTF. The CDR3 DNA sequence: TGTGCCAGCAGTTCCCAGGGAACGACCGCTTATGGCTACACCTTC.

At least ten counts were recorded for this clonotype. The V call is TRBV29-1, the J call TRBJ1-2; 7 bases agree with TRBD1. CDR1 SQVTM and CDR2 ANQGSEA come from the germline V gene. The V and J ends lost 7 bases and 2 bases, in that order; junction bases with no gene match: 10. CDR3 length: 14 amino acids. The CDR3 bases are TGCAGCGGGGGACAGCGATTCCCAAACTATGGCTACACCTTC. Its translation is CSGGQRFPNYGYTF.

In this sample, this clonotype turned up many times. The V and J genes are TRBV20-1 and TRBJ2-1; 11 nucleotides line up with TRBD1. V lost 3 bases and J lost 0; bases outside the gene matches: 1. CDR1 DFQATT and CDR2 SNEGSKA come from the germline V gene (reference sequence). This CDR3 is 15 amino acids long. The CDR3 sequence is CSARGQGGSYNEQFF. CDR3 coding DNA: TGCAGTGCTAGGGGACAGGGGGGCTCCTACAATGAGCAGTTCTTC.